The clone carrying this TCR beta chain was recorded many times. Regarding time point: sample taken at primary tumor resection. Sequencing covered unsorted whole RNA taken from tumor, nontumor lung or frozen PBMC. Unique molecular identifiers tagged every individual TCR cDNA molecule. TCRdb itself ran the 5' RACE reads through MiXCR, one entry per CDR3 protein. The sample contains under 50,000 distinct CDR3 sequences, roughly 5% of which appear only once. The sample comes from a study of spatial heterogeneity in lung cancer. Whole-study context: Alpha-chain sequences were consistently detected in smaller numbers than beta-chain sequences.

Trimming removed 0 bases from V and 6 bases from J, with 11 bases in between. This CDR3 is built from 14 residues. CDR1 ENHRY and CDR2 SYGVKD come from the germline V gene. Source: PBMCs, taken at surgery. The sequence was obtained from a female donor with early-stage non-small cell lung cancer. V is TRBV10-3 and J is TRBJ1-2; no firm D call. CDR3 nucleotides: TGTGCCATCAGTGAGTCGAGTCAGGACGATGGCTACACCTTC. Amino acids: CAISESSQDDGYTF.